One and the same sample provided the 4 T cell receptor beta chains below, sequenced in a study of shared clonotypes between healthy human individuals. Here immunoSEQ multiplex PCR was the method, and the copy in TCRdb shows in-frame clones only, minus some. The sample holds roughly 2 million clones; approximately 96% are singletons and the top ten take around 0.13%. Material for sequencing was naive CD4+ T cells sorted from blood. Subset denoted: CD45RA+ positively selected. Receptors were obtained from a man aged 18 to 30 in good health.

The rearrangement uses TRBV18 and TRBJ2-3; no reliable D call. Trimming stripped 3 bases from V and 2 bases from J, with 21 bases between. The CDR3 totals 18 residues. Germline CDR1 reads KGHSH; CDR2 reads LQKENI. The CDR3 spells CASSPFQRSTHTTDTQYF. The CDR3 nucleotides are TGTGCCAGCTCACCTTTCCAGAGATCAACCCATACCACAGATACGCAGTATTTT.

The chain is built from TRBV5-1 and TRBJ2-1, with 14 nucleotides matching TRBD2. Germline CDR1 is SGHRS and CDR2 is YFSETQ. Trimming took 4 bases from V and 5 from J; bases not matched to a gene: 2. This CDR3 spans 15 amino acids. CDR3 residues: CASSLTSGRDNEQFF. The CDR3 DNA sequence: TGCGCCAGCAGCCTGACTAGCGGGAGGGACAATGAGCAGTTCTTC. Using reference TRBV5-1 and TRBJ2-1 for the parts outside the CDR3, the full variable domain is KAGVTQTPRYLIKTRGQQVTLSCSPISGHRSVSWYQQTPGQGLQFLFEYFSETQRNKGNFPGRFSGRQFSNSRSEMNVSTLELGDSALYLCASSLTSGRDNEQFFGPGTRLTVL.

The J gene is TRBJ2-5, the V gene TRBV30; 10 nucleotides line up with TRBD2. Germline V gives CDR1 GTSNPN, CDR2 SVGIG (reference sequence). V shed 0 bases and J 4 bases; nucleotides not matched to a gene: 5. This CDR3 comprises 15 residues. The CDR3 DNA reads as TGTGCCTGGAGTGTAGGACTAGCGGCTAGAGAGACCCAGTACTTC. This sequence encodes CAWSVGLAARETQYF.

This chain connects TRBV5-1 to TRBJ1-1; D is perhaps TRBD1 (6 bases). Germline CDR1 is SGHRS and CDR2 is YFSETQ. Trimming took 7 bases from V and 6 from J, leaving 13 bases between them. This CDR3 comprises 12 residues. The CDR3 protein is CASGTGGPEAFF. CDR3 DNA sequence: TGCGCCAGCGGCACCGGGGGGCCTGAAGCTTTCTTT.